A single T cell receptor (beta chain) is shown here with its context. Its antigen is as yet unknown. The trim removed 5 bases at V and 0 bases at J, leaving 9 bases unmatched. CDR1 is SGHNT and CDR2 is YENEEA in the germline V gene. The CDR3 is 16 residues long. The sample originates from a study of CD8+ T cells in alopecia areata. Study-level information: Administration of oral tofacitinib to treated patients was at 5 to 10 mg twice daily. Tofacitinib continued for 6 to 18 months and was then withheld for 6 months. Whole-study results and caveats: Besides other cells, scalp samples also yield sequences of resident alphabeta T cells from normal skin.

Isolated RNA was reverse transcribed into cDNA used as the sequencing template. The protocol was immunoSEQ multiplex PCR, while the TCRdb copy is restricted to in-frame clones and leaves out a portion. The table records approximately 150,000 clones, about 72% of them present only once. As part of sample collection, lesional scalp punch biopsies and peripheral blood were taken from alopecia areata patients. The sample here was CD8+ T cells sorted from blood, taken at week 0. The TCR was taken from a human donor with alopecia areata. The chain uses TRBV11-3 and TRBJ1-1, with 7 bases fitting TRBD1. For the CDR3, the DNA is TGTGCCAGCAGCCCTTCGACAGGGTCCGTGAACACTGAAGCTTTCTTT. It yields the protein CASSPSTGSVNTEAFF.